What follows are 10 T cell receptor beta chains derived from one specimen sequenced in a study of shared clonotypes between healthy human individuals. Libraries were prepared by immunoSEQ multiplex PCR; TCRdb keeps only in-frame clonotypes and omits some of them. The profile covers about 1 million clones, with 65% to 75% appearing a single time and roughly 1.5% taken by the ten largest. Sequenced material: memory CD4+ T cells sorted from blood. Subset denoted: CD45RA-negative fraction. These receptors were obtained from a man in his late teens or twenties in good health.

Details on this clone: A read error may be the cause here, since a much bigger clone is one base away. Other nucleotide sequences from this sample produce the same CDR3. The J gene is TRBJ2-7, the V gene TRBV7-2; D remains unclear. The CDR3 totals 12 residues. From germline, CDR1 is SGHTA and CDR2 FQGNSA. Between the trimmed V and J ends, which lost 5 bases and 0 bases, there was a span of 5 bases. The CDR3 reads CASSPSSYEQYF. The CDR3 DNA reads as TGTGCCAGCAGCCCGAGCTCCTACGAGCAGTACTTC. Full variable domain (rest looked up from reference TRBV7-2 and TRBJ2-7): GAGVSQSPSNKVTEKGKDVELRCDPISGHTALYWYRQSLGQGLEFLIYFQGNSAPDKSGLPSDRFSAERTGGSVSTLTIQRTQQEDSAVYLCASSPSSYEQYFGPGTRLTVT.

This chain links TRBV30 with TRBJ1-1; 8 nucleotides match TRBD1. CDR3 length: 13 amino acids. V shed 3 bases, J shed 4 bases, and the junction held 4 bases outside the gene matches. In germline, CDR1 is GTSNPN, CDR2 SVGIG (reference sequence). As DNA, the CDR3 is TGTGCCTGGAGGCCCACAGGGGGCACTGAAGCTTTCTTT. As protein: CAWRPTGGTEAFF.

V usage is TRBV5-4 and J usage is TRBJ2-2, with TRBD1 identical over 8 bases. The V gene's germline CDR1 is SGHNT and CDR2 YYREEE (reference sequence). The CDR3 runs to 14 residues. With V trimmed by 0 bases and J by 6 bases, 1 base remained unmatched. Written as DNA, the CDR3 is TGTGCCAGCAGCTTGGCAGGGGGCGCCGGGGAGCTGTTTTTT. It codes for CASSLAGGAGELFF.

The chain is built from TRBV7-2 and TRBJ2-1; the D is unclear. Germline V gene sequence: CDR1 SGHTA, CDR2 FQGNSA. CDR3 length: 15 residues. Trimming cost V 5 bases and J 1 base, with 12 bases left between them. CDR3 nucleotide sequence: TGTGCCAGCAGCGCGTCCAGGAGTTCCTACAATGAGCAGTTCTTC. This codes for CASSASRSSYNEQFF. The complete variable domain, with remaining parts taken from reference TRBV7-2 and TRBJ2-1, reads GAGVSQSPSNKVTEKGKDVELRCDPISGHTALYWYRQSLGQGLEFLIYFQGNSAPDKSGLPSDRFSAERTGGSVSTLTIQRTQQEDSAVYLCASSASRSSYNEQFFGPGTRLTVL.

As concerns this clone: Just one base apart from a much larger clone, this may be a read error. The same CDR3 also results from other DNA sequences found in this sample. The V gene is TRBV7-9, the J gene TRBJ2-7; no clear D gene. Trimming took 1 base from V and 2 from J, leaving 3 bases between them. This CDR3 is built from 12 residues. Per the germline V gene, CDR1 is SEHNR and CDR2 is FQNEAQ (reference sequence). The CDR3 DNA reads as TGTGCCAGCAGCTTAGGGACCTACGAGCAGTACTTC. Residues: CASSLGTYEQYF.

Concerning this clone itself: One junction end disagrees with the germline gene, perhaps due to a read error. This sequence joins TRBV4-3 and TRBJ2-7; unclear D gene. The CDR3 totals 13 residues. The germline gives CDR1 LGHNA, CDR2 YSLEER. DNA for the CDR3: TGCGCCAGCAGCCAGACTTTAGGCAGACCCTTGAACTTC. Amino acid sequence: CASSQTLGRPLNF.

V usage is TRBV5-1 and J usage is TRBJ2-5, with D possibly matching TRBD1 (5 bases). This CDR3 has 15 residues. Germline values: CDR1 SGHRS, CDR2 YFSETQ. Trimming removed 4 bases at V and 2 bases at J, with 15 bases between. CDR3 amino acids: CASSPAGYWQETQYF. CDR3 nucleotide sequence: TGCGCCAGCAGCCCCGCAGGGTACTGGCAAGAGACCCAGTACTTC.

The CDR3: CASSTGVGVETQYF. The CDR3 region has the DNA TGTGCCAGCAGCACAGGGGTAGGAGTCGAGACCCAGTACTTC. The chain has TRBV9 and TRBJ2-5; 7 bases agree with TRBD1. The CDR3 sequence is 14 residues long. Unmatched junction bases numbered 8, after V lost 4 bases and J lost 5 bases. Germline V gene lookup returns CDR1 SGDLS and CDR2 YYNGEE.

The rearrangement joins TRBV19 to TRBJ2-1; a weak D match, TRBD1 (6 bases). V shed 6 bases and J shed 5 bases, with 11 bases lying between them. The length of the CDR3 is 13 residues. Per the germline V gene, CDR1 is LNHDA and CDR2 is SQIVND (reference sequence). As DNA, the CDR3 is TGTGCCAGTAGCCGGACAGTCGACAATGAGCAGTTCTTC. Encoded protein: CASSRTVDNEQFF.

This clone was recorded a few times. The junction departs from germline at one end; a sequencing error may be responsible. The chain combines TRBV19 with TRBJ1-1; a possible D gene is TRBD1 (5 bases). CDR1 is LNHDA, CDR2 SQIVND, per germline (reference sequence). The length of the CDR3 is 15 residues. In DNA, the CDR3 is TGTGCCAGTAGTATTAGGGGCGGGTCGAACCCTGAAGCTTTCTTT. Translating gives CASSIRGGSNPEAFF.